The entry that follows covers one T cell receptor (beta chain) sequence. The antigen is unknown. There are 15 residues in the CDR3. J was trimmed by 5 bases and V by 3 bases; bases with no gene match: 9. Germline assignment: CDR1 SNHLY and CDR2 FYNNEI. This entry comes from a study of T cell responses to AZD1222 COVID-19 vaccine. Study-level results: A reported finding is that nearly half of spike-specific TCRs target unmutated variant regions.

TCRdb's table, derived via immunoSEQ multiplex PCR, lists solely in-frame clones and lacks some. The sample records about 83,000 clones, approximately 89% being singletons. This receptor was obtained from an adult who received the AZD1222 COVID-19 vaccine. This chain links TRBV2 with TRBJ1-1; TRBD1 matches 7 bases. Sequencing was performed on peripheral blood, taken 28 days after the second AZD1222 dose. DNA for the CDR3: TGTGCCAGCAGTGATCGACAGGGATTGGTAACTGAAGCTTTCTTT. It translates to CASSDRQGLVTEAFF.